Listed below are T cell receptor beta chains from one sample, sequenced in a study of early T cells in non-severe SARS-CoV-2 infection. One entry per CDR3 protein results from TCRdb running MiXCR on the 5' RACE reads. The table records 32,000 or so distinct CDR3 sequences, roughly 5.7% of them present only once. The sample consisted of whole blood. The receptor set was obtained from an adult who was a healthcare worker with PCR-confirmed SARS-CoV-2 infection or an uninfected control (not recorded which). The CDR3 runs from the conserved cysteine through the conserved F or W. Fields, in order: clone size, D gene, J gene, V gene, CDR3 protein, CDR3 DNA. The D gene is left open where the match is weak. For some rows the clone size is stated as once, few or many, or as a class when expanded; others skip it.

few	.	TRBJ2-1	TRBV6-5	CASSNRFLYNEQFF	TGTGCCAGCAGTAACAGGTTTCTCTACAATGAGCAGTTCTTC
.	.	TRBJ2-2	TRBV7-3	CASSLTDTGELFF	TGTGCCAGCAGCTTAACCGACACCGGGGAGCTGTTTTTT
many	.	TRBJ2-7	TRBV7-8	CASSNRGFGTRAYEQYF	TGTGCCAGCAGTAATAGGGGCTTCGGGACCAGGGCCTACGAGCAGTACTTC
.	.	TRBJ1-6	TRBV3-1	CASSIGQPNSPLHF	TGTGCCAGCAGCATTGGCCAACCCAATTCACCCCTCCACTTT
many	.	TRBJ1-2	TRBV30	CAWSPRIEDYTF	TGTGCCTGGAGCCCCCGTATTGAAGACTACACCTTC
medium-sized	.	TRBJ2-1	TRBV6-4	CASSEDTYNEQFF	TGTGCCAGCAGTGAGGACACCTACAATGAGCAGTTCTTC
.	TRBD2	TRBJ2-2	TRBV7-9	CASSPESASGSLVYTGELFF	TGTGCCAGCAGCCCCGAATCGGCTAGCGGGAGTTTGGTATACACCGGGGAGCTGTTTTTT
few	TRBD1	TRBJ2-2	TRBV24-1	CATSAGTGLAGELFF	TGTGCCACCAGTGCCGGGACAGGACTGGCCGGGGAGCTGTTTTTT
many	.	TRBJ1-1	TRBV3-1	CASSQGAEKAFF	TGTGCCAGCAGCCAAGGGGCGGAGAAAGCTTTCTTT
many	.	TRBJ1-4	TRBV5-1	CASSLSGPLNEKLFF	TGCGCCAGCAGCTTGTCCGGCCCGCTTAATGAAAAACTGTTTTTT
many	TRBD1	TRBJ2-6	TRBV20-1	CSGGQGAGSGANVLTF	TGCAGTGGGGGACAGGGGGCCGGCTCTGGGGCCAACGTCCTGACTTTC
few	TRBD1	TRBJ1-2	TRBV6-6	CASRDQGGSYGYTF	TGTGCCAGCAGGGATCAGGGGGGATCATATGGCTACACCTTC
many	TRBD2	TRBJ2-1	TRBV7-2	CASSLARLAGADEQFF	TGTGCCAGCAGCTTAGCTCGGCTAGCGGGAGCGGATGAGCAGTTCTTC
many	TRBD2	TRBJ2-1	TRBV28	CASSPGLAGYNEQFF	TGTGCCAGCAGTCCTGGACTAGCGGGATACAATGAGCAGTTCTTC
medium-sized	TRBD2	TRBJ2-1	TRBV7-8	CASSKLAGDYNEQFF	TGTGCCAGCAGCAAACTAGCGGGAGACTACAATGAGCAGTTCTTC
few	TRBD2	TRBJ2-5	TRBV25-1	CASSETGGEETQYF	TGTGCCAGCAGTGAAACGGGAGGGGAGGAGACCCAGTACTTC
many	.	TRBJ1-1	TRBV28	CASSLFEMNTEAFF	TGTGCCAGCAGTTTATTTGAGATGAACACTGAAGCTTTCTTT
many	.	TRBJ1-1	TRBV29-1	CSAILGDEAFF	TGCAGCGCCATTCTGGGGGATGAAGCTTTCTTT
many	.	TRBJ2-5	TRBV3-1	CASSQGAPQETQYF	TGTGCCAGCAGCCAAGGAGCGCCCCAAGAGACCCAGTACTTC
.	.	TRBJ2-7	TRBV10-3	CAISLPGQSYEQYF	TGTGCCATCAGCCTCCCGGGACAAAGCTACGAGCAGTACTTC
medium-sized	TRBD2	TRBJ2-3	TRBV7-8	CASSPRTSLSTDTQYF	TGTGCCAGCAGCCCGAGGACTAGCCTTAGCACAGATACGCAGTATTTT
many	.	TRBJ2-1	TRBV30	CAWIEPAGYNEQFF	TGTGCCTGGATTGAGCCCGCCGGGTACAATGAGCAGTTCTTC
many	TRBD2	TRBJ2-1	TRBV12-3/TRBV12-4	CASRGEGLLREQFF	TGTGCCAGCAGGGGGGAGGGCCTCCTCAGGGAGCAGTTCTTC
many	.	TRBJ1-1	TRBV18	CASSPRAAETEAFF	TGTGCCAGCTCACCCAGAGCGGCGGAGACTGAAGCTTTCTTT
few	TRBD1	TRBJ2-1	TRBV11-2	CASTRTGRNNEQFF	TGTGCCAGCACGAGGACAGGGCGGAACAATGAGCAGTTCTTC
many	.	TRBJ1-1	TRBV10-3	CAISEWGGNTEAFF	TGTGCCATCAGTGAGTGGGGAGGGAACACTGAAGCTTTCTTT
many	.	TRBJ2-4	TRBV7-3	CASSSNQGDIQYF	TGTGCCAGCAGCTCGAATCAGGGCGACATTCAGTACTTC
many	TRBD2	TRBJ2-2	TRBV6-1	CASSWTSGRGELFF	TGTGCCAGCAGTTGGACTAGCGGGAGAGGGGAGCTGTTTTTT
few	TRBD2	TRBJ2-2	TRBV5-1	CASSSSGALNTGELFF	TGCGCCAGCAGCTCAAGCGGGGCGTTGAACACCGGGGAGCTGTTTTTT
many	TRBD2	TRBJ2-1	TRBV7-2	CASSRLAGSYNEQFF	TGTGCCAGCAGCCGACTAGCGGGCTCCTACAATGAGCAGTTCTTC
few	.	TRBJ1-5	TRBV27	CASSIGEGNQPQHF	TGTGCCAGCAGTATAGGGGAAGGAAATCAGCCCCAGCATTTT
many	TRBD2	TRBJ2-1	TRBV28	CASSLYASGRNEQFF	TGTGCCAGCAGTTTATACGCTAGCGGGAGAAATGAGCAGTTCTTC
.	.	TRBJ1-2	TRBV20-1	CSASFGGELTVHYGYTF	TGCAGTGCTAGCTTCGGGGGGGAGCTCACCGTTCACTATGGCTACACCTTC
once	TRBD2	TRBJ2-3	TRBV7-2	CASSLASGRSDTQYF	TGTGCCAGCAGCTTAGCTAGCGGGAGATCAGATACGCAGTATTTT
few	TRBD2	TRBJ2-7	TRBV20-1	CSARGLAGGTRIYEQYF	TGCAGTGCTAGGGGACTAGCGGGAGGAACCCGAATCTACGAGCAGTACTTC
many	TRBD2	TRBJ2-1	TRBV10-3	CAISGSSGIKAYNEQFF	TGTGCCATCAGTGGCTCTAGCGGGATAAAGGCCTACAATGAGCAGTTCTTC
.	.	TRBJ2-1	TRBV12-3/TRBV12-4	CASTVASGSPEFF	.
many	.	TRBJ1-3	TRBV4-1	CASSQVGRSSGNTIYF	TGCGCCAGCAGCCAAGTTGGTCGGAGCTCTGGAAACACCATATATTTT
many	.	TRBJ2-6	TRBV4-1	CASSQDRGISGANVLTF	TGCGCCAGCAGCCAAGATCGGGGGATATCTGGGGCCAACGTCCTGACTTTC
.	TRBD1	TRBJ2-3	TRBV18	CASSPGTGETDTQYF	TGTGCCAGCTCACCCGGGACAGGGGAAACAGATACGCAGTATTTT